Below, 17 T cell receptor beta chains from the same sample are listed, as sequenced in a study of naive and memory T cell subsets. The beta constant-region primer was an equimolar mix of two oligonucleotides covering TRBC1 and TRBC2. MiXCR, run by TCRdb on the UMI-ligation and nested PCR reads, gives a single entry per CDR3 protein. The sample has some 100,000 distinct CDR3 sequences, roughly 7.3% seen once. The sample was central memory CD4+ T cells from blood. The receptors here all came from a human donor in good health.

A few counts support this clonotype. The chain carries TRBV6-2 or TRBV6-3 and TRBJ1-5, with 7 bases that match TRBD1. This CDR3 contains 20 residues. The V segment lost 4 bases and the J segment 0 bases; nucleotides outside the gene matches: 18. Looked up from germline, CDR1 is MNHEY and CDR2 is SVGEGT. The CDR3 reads CASSSAPSGQSSYSNQPQHF. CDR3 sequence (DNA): TGTGCCAGCAGTTCCGCTCCCTCGGGACAGAGTTCCTATAGCAATCAGCCCCAGCATTTT.

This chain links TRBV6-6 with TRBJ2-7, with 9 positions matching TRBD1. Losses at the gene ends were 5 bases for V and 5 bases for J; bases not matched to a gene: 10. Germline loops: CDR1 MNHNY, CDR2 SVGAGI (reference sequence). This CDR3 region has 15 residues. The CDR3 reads CASSRTGGLADEQYF. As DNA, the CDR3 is TGTGCCAGCAGTCGCACAGGGGGCCTAGCCGACGAGCAGTACTTC.

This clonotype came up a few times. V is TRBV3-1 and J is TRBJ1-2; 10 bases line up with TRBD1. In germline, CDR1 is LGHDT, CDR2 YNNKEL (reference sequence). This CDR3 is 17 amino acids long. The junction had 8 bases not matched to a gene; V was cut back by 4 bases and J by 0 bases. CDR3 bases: TGTGCCAGCAGCCCGGGGGACAGGGGAAGGGCTAACTATGGCTACACCTTC. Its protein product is CASSPGDRGRANYGYTF.

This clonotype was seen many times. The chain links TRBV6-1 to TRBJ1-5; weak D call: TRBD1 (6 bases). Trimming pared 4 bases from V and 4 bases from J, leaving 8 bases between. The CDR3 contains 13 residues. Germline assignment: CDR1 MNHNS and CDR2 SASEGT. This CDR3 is CASSGRGNQPQHF. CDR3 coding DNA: TGTGCCAGCAGTGGCAGGGGTAATCAGCCCCAGCATTTT.

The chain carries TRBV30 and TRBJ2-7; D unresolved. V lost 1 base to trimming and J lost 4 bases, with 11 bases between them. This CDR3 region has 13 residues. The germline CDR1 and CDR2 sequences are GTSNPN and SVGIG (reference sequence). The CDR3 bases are TGTGCCTGGAGTGCTGGGCCCTTTTACGAGCAGTACTTC. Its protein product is CAWSAGPFYEQYF.

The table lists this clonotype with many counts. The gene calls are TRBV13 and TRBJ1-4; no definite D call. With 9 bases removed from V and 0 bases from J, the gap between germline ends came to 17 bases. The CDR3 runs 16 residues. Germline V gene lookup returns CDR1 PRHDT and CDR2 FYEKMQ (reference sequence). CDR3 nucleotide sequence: TGTGCCAGTACCCTTACGGGATCAGCAACTAATGAAAAACTGTTTTTT. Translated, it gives CASTLTGSATNEKLFF.

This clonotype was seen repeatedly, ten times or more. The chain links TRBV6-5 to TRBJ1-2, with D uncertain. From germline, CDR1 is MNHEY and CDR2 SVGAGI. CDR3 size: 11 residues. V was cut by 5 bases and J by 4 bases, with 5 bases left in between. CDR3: CASSGGYGYTF. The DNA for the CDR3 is TGTGCCAGCAGTGGTGGCTATGGCTACACCTTC.

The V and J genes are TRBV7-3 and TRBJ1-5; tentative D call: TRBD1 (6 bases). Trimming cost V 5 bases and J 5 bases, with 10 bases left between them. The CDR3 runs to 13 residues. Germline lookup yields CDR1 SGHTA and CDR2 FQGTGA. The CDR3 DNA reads TGTGCCAGCAGCGCGGACAGTGATCAGCCCCAGCATTTT. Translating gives CASSADSDQPQHF.

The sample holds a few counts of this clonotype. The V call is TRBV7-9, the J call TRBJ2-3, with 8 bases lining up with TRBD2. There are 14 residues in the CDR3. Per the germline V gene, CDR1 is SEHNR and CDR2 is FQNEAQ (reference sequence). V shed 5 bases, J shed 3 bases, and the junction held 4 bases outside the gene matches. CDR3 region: CASSRQRETDTQYF. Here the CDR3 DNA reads TGTGCCAGCAGCCGTCAGCGGGAGACAGATACGCAGTATTTT.

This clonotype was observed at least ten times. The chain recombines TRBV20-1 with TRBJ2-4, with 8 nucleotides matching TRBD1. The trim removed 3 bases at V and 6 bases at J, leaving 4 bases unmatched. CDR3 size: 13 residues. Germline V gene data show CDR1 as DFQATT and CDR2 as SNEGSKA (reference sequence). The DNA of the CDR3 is TGCAGTGCTAGTCCAGGGGGCAGAAACATTCAGTACTTC. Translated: CSASPGGRNIQYF.

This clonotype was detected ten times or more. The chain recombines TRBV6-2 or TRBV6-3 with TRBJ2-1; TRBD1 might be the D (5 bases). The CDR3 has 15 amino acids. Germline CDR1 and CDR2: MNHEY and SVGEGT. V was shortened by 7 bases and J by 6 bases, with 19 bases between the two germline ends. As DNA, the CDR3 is TGTGCCAGCACCCCCCTGGGAAGGGGCGGCAATGAGCAGTTCTTC. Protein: CASTPLGRGGNEQFF.

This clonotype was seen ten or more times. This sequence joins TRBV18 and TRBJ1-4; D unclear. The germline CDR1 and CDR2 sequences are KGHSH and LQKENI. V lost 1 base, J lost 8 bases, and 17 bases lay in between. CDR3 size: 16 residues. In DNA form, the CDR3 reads TGTGCCAGCTCACCACGGTCTCTTGGGGTTGGCGAAAAACTGTTTTTT. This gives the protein CASSPRSLGVGEKLFF. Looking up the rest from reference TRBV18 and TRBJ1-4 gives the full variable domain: NAGVMQNPRHLVRRRGQEARLRCSPMKGHSHVYWYRQLPEEGLKFMVYLQKENIIDESGMPKERFSAEFPKEGPSILRIQQVVRGDSAAYFCASSPRSLGVGEKLFFGSGTQLSVL.

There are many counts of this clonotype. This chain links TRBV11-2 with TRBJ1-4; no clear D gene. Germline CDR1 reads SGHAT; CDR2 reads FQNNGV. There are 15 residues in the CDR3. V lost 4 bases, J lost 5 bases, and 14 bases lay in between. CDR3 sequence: CASSYQGSVNEKLFF. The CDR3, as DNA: TGTGCCAGCAGCTATCAAGGAAGCGTCAATGAAAAACTGTTTTTT.

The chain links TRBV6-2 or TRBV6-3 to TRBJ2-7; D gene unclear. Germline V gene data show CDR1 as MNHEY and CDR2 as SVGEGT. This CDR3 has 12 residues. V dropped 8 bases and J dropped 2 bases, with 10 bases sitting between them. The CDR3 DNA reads TGTGCCAGCGGGCAACAGACCTACGAGCAGTACTTC. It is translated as CASGQQTYEQYF.

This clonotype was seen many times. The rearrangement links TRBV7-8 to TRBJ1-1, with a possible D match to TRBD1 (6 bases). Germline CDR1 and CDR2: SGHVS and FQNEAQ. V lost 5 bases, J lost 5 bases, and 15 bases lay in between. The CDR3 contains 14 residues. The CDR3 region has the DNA TGTGCCAGCAGCCATTCTCACAGGGATACTGAAGCTTTCTTT. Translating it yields CASSHSHRDTEAFF. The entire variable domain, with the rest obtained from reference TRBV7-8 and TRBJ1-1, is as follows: GAGVSQSPRYKVAKRGQDVALRCDPISGHVSLFWYQQALGQGPEFLTYFQNEAQLDKSGLPSDRFFAERPEGSVSTLKIQRTQQEDSAVYLCASSHSHRDTEAFFGQGTRLTVV.

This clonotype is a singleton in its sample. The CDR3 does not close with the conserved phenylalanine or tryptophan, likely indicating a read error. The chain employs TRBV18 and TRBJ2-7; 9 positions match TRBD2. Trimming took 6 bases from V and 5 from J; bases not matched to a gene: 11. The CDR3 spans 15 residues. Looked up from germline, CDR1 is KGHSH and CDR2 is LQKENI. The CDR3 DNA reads TGTGCCAGCTCCCTGGATAGCGGGAGAATTCACGAGCAGTACTTA. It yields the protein CASSLDSGRIHEQYL.

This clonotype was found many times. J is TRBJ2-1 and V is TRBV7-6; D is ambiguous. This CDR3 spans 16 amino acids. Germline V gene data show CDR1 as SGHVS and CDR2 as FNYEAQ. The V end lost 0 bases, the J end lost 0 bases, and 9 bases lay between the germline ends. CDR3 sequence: CASSLAPRSSYNEQFF. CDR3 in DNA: TGTGCCAGCAGCTTAGCCCCTAGGAGCTCCTACAATGAGCAGTTCTTC.